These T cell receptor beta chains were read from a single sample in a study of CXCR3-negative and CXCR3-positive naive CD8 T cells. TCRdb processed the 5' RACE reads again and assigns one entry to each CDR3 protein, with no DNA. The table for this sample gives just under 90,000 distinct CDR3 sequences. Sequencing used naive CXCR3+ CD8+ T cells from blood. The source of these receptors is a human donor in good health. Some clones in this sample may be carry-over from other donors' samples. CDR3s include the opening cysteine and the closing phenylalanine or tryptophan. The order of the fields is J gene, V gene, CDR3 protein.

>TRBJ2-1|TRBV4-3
CASSQEGGEAYNEQFF
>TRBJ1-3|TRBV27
CASSETAPSGNTIYF
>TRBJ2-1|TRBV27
CASSLVSGGPGNEQFF
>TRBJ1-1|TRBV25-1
CASSDRTTEAFF
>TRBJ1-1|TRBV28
CASSFATFEAFF
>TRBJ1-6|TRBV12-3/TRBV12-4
CASSLNQGTNSPLHF
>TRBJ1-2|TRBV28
CASSFGTNYGYTF
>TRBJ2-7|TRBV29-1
CSVDGGQGTSGMGYEQYF
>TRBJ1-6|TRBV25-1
CASSDRDSYNSPLHF
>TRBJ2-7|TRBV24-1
CATESGTSHEQYF
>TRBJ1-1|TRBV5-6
CASSLAGGRANTEAFF
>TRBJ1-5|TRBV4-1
CASSQDLGDNQPQHF